The next 23 T cell receptor beta chains were all read from a single sample in a study of T-cell memory formation after mild COVID-19. MiXCR, applied by TCRdb to the 5' RACE reads, yields one record per CDR3 protein. The sample records under 400,000 distinct CDR3 sequences, under 25% being singletons. Sequencing used PBMCs or a T cell subset sorted from them (not recorded which). The receptors here all came from an adult woman who had mild COVID-19 (a few samples of this study predate the infection). Cell type and time point are not known.

In its sample, this clonotype was seen a few times. This chain uses TRBV23-1 with TRBJ2-3; unclear D gene. TRBV23-1 is assigned to the ORF class and has an uncertain function. The CDR3 sequence is 16 residues long. Trimming took off 6 bases at V and 0 bases at J, with 16 bases between the two ends. This chain's CDR3 is CASSPSDLHSTDTQYF. Written as DNA, the CDR3 is TGCGCCAGCAGCCCATCCGACTTGCATAGCACAGATACGCAGTATTTT.

The table lists this clonotype with many counts. The V gene is TRBV7-2, the J gene TRBJ2-3; D is uncertain. The CDR3 has 12 amino acids. Trimming removed 3 bases at V and 2 bases at J, with 3 bases between. CDR1 is SGHTA and CDR2 is FQGNSA in the germline V gene. The CDR3 DNA is TGTGCCAGCAGCTTCATCACAGATACGCAGTATTTT. Translation: CASSFITDTQYF.

This clonotype was picked up a small number of times. CDR3: CASSPYNRGEAFF. CDR3 sequence (DNA): TGTGCCAGCAGCCCTTACAACAGGGGAGAAGCTTTCTTT. This chain uses TRBV5-4 with TRBJ1-1, with 7 bases that match TRBD1. CDR1 and CDR2 from the germline V gene are SGHNT and YYREEE (reference sequence). V gave up 4 bases and J gave up 8 bases; unmatched junction bases: 8. CDR3 length: 13 amino acids.

The chain employs TRBV27 and TRBJ1-1; no clear D gene. This CDR3 contains 13 residues. The V gene's germline CDR1 is MNHEY and CDR2 SMNVEV (reference sequence). V lost 3 bases to trimming and J lost 4 bases, with 9 bases between them. In DNA, the CDR3 is TGTGCCAGCAGTTTCATACGGTCCACTGAAGCTTTCTTT. Translated, it gives CASSFIRSTEAFF.

In this sample, this clonotype turned up many times. The V call is TRBV6-1, the J call TRBJ2-7, with a tentative D call TRBD2 (5 bases). This CDR3 region has 15 residues. Trimming pared 2 bases from V and 2 bases from J, leaving 13 bases between. Germline CDR1 is MNHNS and CDR2 is SASEGT. CDR3 loop: CASSEIGGFTYEQYF. The CDR3 nucleotides are TGTGCCAGCAGTGAAATCGGCGGGTTTACCTACGAGCAGTACTTC.

This clonotype showed up just a few times. The chain employs TRBV3-1 and TRBJ2-7; tentatively, D is TRBD1 (6 bases). The CDR3 length is 16 residues. CDR1 and CDR2 from the germline V gene are LGHDT and YNNKEL (reference sequence). The germline V and J ends were trimmed by 1 base and 1 base, with 14 bases remaining between them. CDR3 sequence (DNA): TGTGCCAGCAGCCAAGTACTGGGGGCAGGGTCCTACGAGCAGTACTTC. Its translation is CASSQVLGAGSYEQYF.

The chain uses TRBV12-3 or TRBV12-4 and TRBJ2-6, with 9 bases matching TRBD1. Trimming at V came to 5 bases and at J to 0 bases, leaving 5 bases not matched to a gene. The length of the CDR3 is 17 residues. CDR3 amino acids: CASSATGGPSGANVLTF. Written as DNA, the CDR3 is TGTGCCAGCAGTGCAACAGGGGGCCCCTCTGGGGCCAACGTCCTGACTTTC.

J is TRBJ2-2 and V is TRBV5-5, with D possibly TRBD1 on 6 matching bases. This CDR3 contains 15 residues. With 3 bases removed from V and 4 bases from J, the gap between germline ends came to 13 bases. Germline V gene data show CDR1 as SGHKS and CDR2 as YYEKEE (reference sequence). CDR3 residues: CASSWDKSLTGELFF. CDR3 coding DNA: TGTGCCAGCAGCTGGGACAAATCCCTCACCGGGGAGCTGTTTTTT.

The chain employs TRBV20-1 and TRBJ1-1, with D uncertain. The CDR3 contains 14 residues. Germline values: CDR1 DFQATT, CDR2 SNEGSKA (reference sequence). V shed 2 bases and J shed 6 bases, with 16 bases lying between them. In DNA form, the CDR3 reads TGCAGTGCTAGACCTGGGATAGGTGGAGCTGAAGCTTTCTTT. Amino acid sequence: CSARPGIGGAEAFF.

This clonotype has only a few counts. J is TRBJ1-3 and V is TRBV7-7; D remains unclear. The germline V and J ends were trimmed by 0 bases and 4 bases, with 10 bases remaining between them. The CDR3 runs 15 residues. Germline values: CDR1 SSHAT, CDR2 FNYEAQ (reference sequence). The CDR3 DNA sequence: TGTGCCAGCAGCTTAGCCCCGGGCAGGGGAAACACCATATATTTT. This translates into CASSLAPGRGNTIYF.

This chain joins TRBV18 and TRBJ2-5, with 7 positions matching TRBD1. The junction had 9 bases not matched to a gene; V was cut back by 3 bases and J by 5 bases. CDR1 and CDR2 from the germline V gene are KGHSH and LQKENI. There are 15 residues in the CDR3. The DNA for the CDR3 is TGTGCCAGCTCACCGTACTTTACAGGGGAGGAGACCCAGTACTTC. This sequence encodes CASSPYFTGEETQYF. Combining the CDR3 with reference TRBV18 and TRBJ2-5 gives the whole variable domain NAGVMQNPRHLVRRRGQEARLRCSPMKGHSHVYWYRQLPEEGLKFMVYLQKENIIDESGMPKERFSAEFPKEGPSILRIQQVVRGDSAAYFCASSPYFTGEETQYFGPGTRLLVL.

The sample holds many counts of this clonotype. The J gene is TRBJ2-2, the V gene TRBV7-2; D gene ambiguous. Looked up from germline, CDR1 is SGHTA and CDR2 is FQGNSA. V was shortened by 8 bases and J by 1 base, with 11 bases between the two germline ends. The CDR3 extends over 14 amino acids. CDR3: CASSIGRNTGELFF. The CDR3 nucleotides are TGTGCCAGCTCAATAGGACGGAACACCGGGGAGCTGTTTTTT. Drawing the rest from reference TRBV7-2 and TRBJ2-2, the complete variable domain is GAGVSQSPSNKVTEKGKDVELRCDPISGHTALYWYRQSLGQGLEFLIYFQGNSAPDKSGLPSDRFSAERTGGSVSTLTIQRTQQEDSAVYLCASSIGRNTGELFFGEGSRLTVL.

This clonotype was recorded a few times. This chain uses TRBV11-2 with TRBJ2-3; no clear D gene. The V gene lost 5 bases and the J gene lost 0 bases, with 12 bases spanning the gap. The CDR3 runs 15 residues. Germline values: CDR1 SGHAT, CDR2 FQNNGV. This chain's CDR3 is CASSPTSASTDTQYF. For the CDR3, the DNA is TGTGCCAGCAGCCCTACGAGTGCTAGCACAGATACGCAGTATTTT.

This sequence joins TRBV7-9 and TRBJ2-1, with no clear D. V was clipped by 5 bases and J by 4 bases, with 15 bases between them. The CDR3 contains 15 residues. Per germline, CDR1 SEHNR and CDR2 FQNEAQ (reference sequence). The CDR3, as DNA: TGTGCCAGCAGCCCCAAAGTATTTTTGTACAATGAGCAGTTCTTC. This codes for CASSPKVFLYNEQFF. Together with reference TRBV7-9 and TRBJ2-1, the CDR3 gives the full variable domain: DTGVSQNPRHKITKRGQNVTFRCDPISEHNRLYWYRQTLGQGPEFLTYFQNEAQLEKSRLLSDRFSAERPKGSFSTLEIQRTEQGDSAMYLCASSPKVFLYNEQFFGPGTRLTVL.

The V gene is TRBV24-1, the J gene TRBJ2-5, with TRBD2 identical over 8 bases. V shed 10 bases, J shed 5 bases, and the junction held 8 bases outside the gene matches. CDR1 is KGHDR and CDR2 is SFDVKD in the germline V gene. The CDR3 is 13 amino acids. The chain's CDR3 is CATKSGGGETQYF. The CDR3 region has the DNA TGTGCCACTAAAAGCGGGGGCGGGGAGACCCAGTACTTC.

The chain recombines TRBV20-1 with TRBJ2-7, with D perhaps matching TRBD1 or TRBD2 (5 bases each). Germline CDR1 reads DFQATT; CDR2 reads SNEGSKA (reference sequence). Trimming removed 0 bases from V and 2 bases from J, with 17 bases in between. The CDR3 has 16 residues. Here the CDR3 DNA reads TGCAGTGCTAGAGATATCGACGCAGGGACGGCCTACGAGCAGTACTTC. Translating it yields CSARDIDAGTAYEQYF.

This clonotype showed up just a few times. For the CDR3, the DNA is TGTGCCAGCAGCCTGACTAGCGGTCTGGGAGAGACCCAGTACTTC. Residues: CASSLTSGLGETQYF. This chain connects TRBV7-3 to TRBJ2-5, with 9 bases fitting TRBD2. Trimming took 5 bases from V and 4 from J; bases not matched to a gene: 8. Per germline, CDR1 SGHTA and CDR2 FQGTGA. The CDR3 covers 15 residues.

The chain combines TRBV6-5 with TRBJ2-7, with 10 bases fitting TRBD1. The CDR3 is 18 amino acids. The V gene end was trimmed by 1 base and the J gene end by 6 bases; junction bases not matched to a gene: 15. Germline V lookup: CDR1 MNHEY, CDR2 SVGAGI. Written as DNA, the CDR3 is TGTGCCAGCAGTTACTGGTCCCCGAGCTCCGGGACAGGGGCCGAGCAGTACTTC. Translating gives CASSYWSPSSGTGAEQYF.

This clonotype came up many times. CDR3 region: CASSQGLEQYF. CDR3 nucleotides: TGTGCCAGCAGTCAGGGGCTCGAGCAGTACTTC. This rearrangement joins TRBV12-3 or TRBV12-4 to TRBJ2-7, with TRBD1 as a possible D gene (6 bases). The CDR3 spans 11 residues. V gave up 5 bases and J gave up 6 bases, with 8 bases separating them.

V gene TRBV7-9 combines with J gene TRBJ1-1, with a weak D call TRBD1 (6 bases). Deletions cut 5 bases from V and 3 bases from J, with 19 bases between. Germline CDR1 reads SEHNR; CDR2 reads FQNEAQ (reference sequence). The CDR3 loop spans 16 amino acids. CDR3 DNA: TGTGCCAGCAGCCTACTCCGACACAGGGATGACACTGAAGCTTTCTTT. This codes for CASSLLRHRDDTEAFF.

The rearrangement uses TRBV4-3 and TRBJ2-1, with a tentative D call TRBD1 (6 bases). This CDR3 is built from 15 residues. The V and J ends lost 4 bases and 15 bases respectively, with 25 bases between them. CDR1 is LGHNA and CDR2 is YSLEER in the germline V gene. The CDR3 nucleotides read TGCGCCAGCAGCCTCCTTTTGGGGGCTGATCAAGGGTGGTTCTTC. The encoded protein is CASSLLLGADQGWFF.

V is TRBV4-2 and J is TRBJ2-1, with unresolved D. This CDR3 is built from 15 residues. V was cut by 0 bases and J by 1 base, with 7 bases left in between. Germline V CDR1 and CDR2: LGHNA, YNFKEQ. The CDR3 coding sequence is TGTGCCAGCAGCCAAGATCTCTCGTCCTACAATGAGCAGTTCTTC. Protein product: CASSQDLSSYNEQFF.

This clonotype came up a few times. The V call is TRBV5-1, the J call TRBJ2-2, with 7 bases identical to TRBD1. This CDR3 contains 15 residues. Germline assignment: CDR1 SGHRS and CDR2 YFSETQ. The trim removed 3 bases at V and 2 bases at J, leaving 4 bases unmatched. The CDR3 spells CASSSGTDNTGELFF. The CDR3 DNA reads TGCGCCAGCAGCTCCGGGACAGATAACACCGGGGAGCTGTTTTTT.